This T cell receptor beta chain was obtained from a study of cytomegalovirus exposure and HLA in healthy donors. In regard to this clone: Its antigen is unidentified.

Nominally healthy donors were sampled, though unrecorded immune exposures were likely. Primers for the PCR totalled 60 Vbeta and 13 Jbeta. The repertoire was sequenced with immunoSEQ multiplex PCR; TCRdb's copy has only in-frame clones and lacks some. The profile covers around 130,000 clones, with around 80% appearing a single time and less than 3.5% taken by the ten largest. Study-level points and caveats: In vitro assays verified that a few CMV-associated chains recognized CMV antigens specifically.

The TCR comes from a man in his forties or fifties in good health and CMV-seronegative. Sample: PBMCs.

CDR3 sequence: CASNLGQGSYEQYF. As DNA, the CDR3 is TGTGCCAGCAACCTGGGACAGGGTTCCTACGAGCAGTACTTC. The chain combines TRBV2 with TRBJ2-7, with 9 positions matching TRBD1. V dropped 7 bases and J dropped 1; count of bases not matched to a gene: 5. Germline CDR1 and CDR2: SNHLY and FYNNEI. This CDR3 region has 14 residues.